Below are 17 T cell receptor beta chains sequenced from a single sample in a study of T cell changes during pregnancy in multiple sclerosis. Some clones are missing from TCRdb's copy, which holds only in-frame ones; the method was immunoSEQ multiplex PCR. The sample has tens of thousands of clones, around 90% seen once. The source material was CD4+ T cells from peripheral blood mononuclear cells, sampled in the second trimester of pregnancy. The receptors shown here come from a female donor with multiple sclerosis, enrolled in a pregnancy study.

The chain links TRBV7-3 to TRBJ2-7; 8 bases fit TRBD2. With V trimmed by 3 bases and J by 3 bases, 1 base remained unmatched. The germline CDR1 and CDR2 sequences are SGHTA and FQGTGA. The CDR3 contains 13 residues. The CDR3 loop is CASSFLAGYEQYF. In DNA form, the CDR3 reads TGTGCCAGCAGCTTTCTAGCGGGCTACGAGCAGTACTTC. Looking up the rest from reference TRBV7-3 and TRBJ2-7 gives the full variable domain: GAGVSQTPSNKVTEKGKYVELRCDPISGHTALYWYRQSLGQGPEFLIYFQGTGAADDSGLPNDRFFAVRPEGSVSTLKIQRTERGDSAVYLCASSFLAGYEQYFGPGTRLTVT.

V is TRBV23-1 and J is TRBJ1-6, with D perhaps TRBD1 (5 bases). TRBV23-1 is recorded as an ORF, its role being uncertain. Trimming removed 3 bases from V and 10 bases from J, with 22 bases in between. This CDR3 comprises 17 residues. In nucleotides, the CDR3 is TGCGCCAGCAGTCAGCGGGAGGGGCAGGTCCCCAACTCACCCCTCCACTTT. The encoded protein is CASSQREGQVPNSPLHF.

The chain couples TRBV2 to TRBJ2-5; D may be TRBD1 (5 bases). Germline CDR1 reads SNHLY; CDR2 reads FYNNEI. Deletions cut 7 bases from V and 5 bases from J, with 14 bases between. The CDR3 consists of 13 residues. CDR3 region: CASKGAVRETQYF. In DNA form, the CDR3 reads TGTGCCAGCAAAGGGGCCGTCAGGGAGACCCAGTACTTC.

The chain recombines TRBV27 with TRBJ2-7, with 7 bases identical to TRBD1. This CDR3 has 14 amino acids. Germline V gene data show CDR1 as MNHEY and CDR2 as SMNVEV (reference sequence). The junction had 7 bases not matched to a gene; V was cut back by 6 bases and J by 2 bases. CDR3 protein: CASSPVQGTYEQYF. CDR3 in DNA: TGTGCCAGCAGCCCCGTACAGGGGACCTACGAGCAGTACTTC.

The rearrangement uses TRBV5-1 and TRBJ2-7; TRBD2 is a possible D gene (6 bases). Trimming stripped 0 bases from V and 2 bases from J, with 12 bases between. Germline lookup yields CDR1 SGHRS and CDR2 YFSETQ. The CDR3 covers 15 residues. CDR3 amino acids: CASSLGFGGTYEQYF. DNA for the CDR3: TGCGCCAGCAGCTTGGGTTTTGGGGGGACCTACGAGCAGTACTTC.

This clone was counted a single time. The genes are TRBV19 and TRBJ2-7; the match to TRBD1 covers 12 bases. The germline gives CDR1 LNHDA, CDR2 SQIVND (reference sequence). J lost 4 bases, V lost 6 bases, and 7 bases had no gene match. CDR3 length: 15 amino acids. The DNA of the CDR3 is TGTGCCAGTAGCTCCGGGACAGGGGGCACTTACGAGCAGTACTTC. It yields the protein CASSSGTGGTYEQYF.

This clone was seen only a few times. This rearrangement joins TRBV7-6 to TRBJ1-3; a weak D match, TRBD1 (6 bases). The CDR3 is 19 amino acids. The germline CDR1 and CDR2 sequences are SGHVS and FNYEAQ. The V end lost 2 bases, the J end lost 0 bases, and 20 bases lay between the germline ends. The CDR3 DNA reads TGTGCCAGCAGCTTAATCGCGGCTTCAGGGACACACTCTGGAAACACCATATATTTT. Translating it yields CASSLIAASGTHSGNTIYF.

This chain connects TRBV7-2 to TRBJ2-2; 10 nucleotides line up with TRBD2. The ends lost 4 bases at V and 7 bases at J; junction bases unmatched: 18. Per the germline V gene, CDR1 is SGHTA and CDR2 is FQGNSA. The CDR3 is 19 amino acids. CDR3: CASSSKGASGGLKGGELFF. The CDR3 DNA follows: TGTGCCAGCAGCTCGAAGGGGGCTAGCGGGGGCCTCAAGGGCGGGGAGCTGTTTTTT.

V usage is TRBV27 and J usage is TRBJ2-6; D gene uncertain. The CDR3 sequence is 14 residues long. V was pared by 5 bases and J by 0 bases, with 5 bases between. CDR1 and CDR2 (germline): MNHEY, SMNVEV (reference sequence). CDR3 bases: TGTGCCAGCAGTCGACACTCTGGGGCCAACGTCCTGACTTTC. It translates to CASSRHSGANVLTF.

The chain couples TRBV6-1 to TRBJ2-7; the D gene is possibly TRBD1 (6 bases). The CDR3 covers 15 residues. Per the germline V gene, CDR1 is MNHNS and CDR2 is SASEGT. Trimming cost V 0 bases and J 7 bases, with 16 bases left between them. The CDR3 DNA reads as TGTGCCAGCAGTGAAGCTAGGGGGTCTCCTGGAGAGCAGTACTTC. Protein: CASSEARGSPGEQYF.

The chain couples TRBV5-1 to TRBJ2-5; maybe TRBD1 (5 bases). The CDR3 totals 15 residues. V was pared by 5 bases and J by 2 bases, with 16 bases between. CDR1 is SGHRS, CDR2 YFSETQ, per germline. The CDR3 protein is CASSGALDKQETQYF. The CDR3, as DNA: TGCGCCAGCAGTGGAGCTTTGGACAAACAAGAGACCCAGTACTTC.

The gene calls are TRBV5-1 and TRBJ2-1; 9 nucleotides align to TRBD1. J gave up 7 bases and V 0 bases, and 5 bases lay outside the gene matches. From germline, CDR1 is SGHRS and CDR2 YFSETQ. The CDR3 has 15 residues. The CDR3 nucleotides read TGCGCCAGCAGCTTGGTTCGGACAGGGGAGAATGAGCAGTTCTTC. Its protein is CASSLVRTGENEQFF.

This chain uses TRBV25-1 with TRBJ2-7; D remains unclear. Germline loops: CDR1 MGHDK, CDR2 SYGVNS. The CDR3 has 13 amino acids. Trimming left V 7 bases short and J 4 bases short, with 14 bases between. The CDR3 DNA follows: TGTGCCAGCACCCCTAATAGTCGGTACGAGCAGTACTTC. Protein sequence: CASTPNSRYEQYF.

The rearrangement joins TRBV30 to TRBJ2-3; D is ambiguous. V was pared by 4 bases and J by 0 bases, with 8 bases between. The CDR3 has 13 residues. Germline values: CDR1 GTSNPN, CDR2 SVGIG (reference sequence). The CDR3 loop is CAWIISSTDTQYF. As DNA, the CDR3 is TGTGCCTGGATTATAAGCAGCACAGATACGCAGTATTTT.

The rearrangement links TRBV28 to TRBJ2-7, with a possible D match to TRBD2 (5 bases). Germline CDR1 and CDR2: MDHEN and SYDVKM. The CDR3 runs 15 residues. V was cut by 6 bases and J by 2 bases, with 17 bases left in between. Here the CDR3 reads CASRISPGKPYEQYF. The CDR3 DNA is TGTGCCAGCAGAATCAGCCCCGGGAAGCCCTACGAGCAGTACTTC.

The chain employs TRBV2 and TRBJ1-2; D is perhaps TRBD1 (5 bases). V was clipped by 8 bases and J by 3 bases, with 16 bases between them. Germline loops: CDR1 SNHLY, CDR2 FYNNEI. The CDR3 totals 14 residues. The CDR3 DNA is TGTGCCAGCTCTTCGGAGGGACGATACTATGGCTACACCTTC. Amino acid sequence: CASSSEGRYYGYTF. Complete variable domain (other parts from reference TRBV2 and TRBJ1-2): EPEVTQTPSHQVTQMGQEVILRCVPISNHLYFYWYRQILGQKVEFLVSFYNNEISEKSEIFDDQFSVERPDGSNFTLKIRSTKLEDSAMYFCASSSEGRYYGYTFGSGTRLTVV.

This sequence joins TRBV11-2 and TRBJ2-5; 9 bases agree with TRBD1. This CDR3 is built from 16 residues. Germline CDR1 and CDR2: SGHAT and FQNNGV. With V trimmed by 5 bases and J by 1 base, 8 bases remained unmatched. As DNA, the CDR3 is TGTGCCAGCAGCGCGATACAGGGGGCAGGCCAAGAGACCCAGTACTTC. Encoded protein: CASSAIQGAGQETQYF. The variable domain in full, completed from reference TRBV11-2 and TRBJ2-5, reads EAGVAQSPRYKIIEKRQSVAFWCNPISGHATLYWYQQILGQGPKLLIQFQNNGVVDDSQLPKDRFSAERLKGVDSTLKIQPAKLEDSAVYLCASSAIQGAGQETQYFGPGTRLLVL.